This TCR beta chain was sequenced in a study of blood T cell repertoires in COVID-19 (dated by TCRdb to 2020 to 2022). About the full investigation: The collaborator samples originated in the United States, Italy and Spain and spanned the acute and convalescent phases of COVID-19. A freely available public database, intended as a resource for researchers studying the immune response to SARS-CoV-2, is where the repertoires were released. Samples were obtained from the ongoing ImmuneRACE study (first 160 participants) and from 1,254 subjects provided by 6 global collaborators. A de-identified subject ID, COVID-19 status, age in years and sex were almost always included in the sample metadata. Subjects who had been exposed to COVID-19, were actively infected with it, or had recovered from it provided the deeply sampled blood TCRbeta repertoires that made up the dataset. HLA class I and class II types, where available, came from metadata supplied by the sample provider rather than from assay-based typing. The material from the prospective study consisted of cDNA or gDNA derived from T cells, B-cell-depleted T cells, or PBMCs. General study outcomes and caveats: The amount of clinical and demographic metadata varied by source and participant and was provided uncurated.

In the germline V gene (reference sequence), CDR1 corresponds to SGHKS and CDR2 to YYEKEE. The CDR3 holds 13 amino acids from the cysteine to the phenylalanine. Just CDR3 DNA is preserved here, 39 bases in frame from base 1. V was cut back by 7 bases and J by 7 bases, leaving a gap of 12 bases between them. Notes on this clone: The target of this receptor is not known. Within one base of it there is no much larger clone, and no base qualities were kept.

TCRbeta CDR3 regions were amplified from genomic DNA using the immunoSEQ Assay, a bias-controlled multiplex PCR. Per the source publication's procedure: Nucleated cell counts per sample were estimated from amplification of reference gene primers within the assay. Sequence reads were collapsed and filtered to measure the absolute abundance of every unique TCRbeta CDR3 rearrangement. For each sample, productive Simpson clonality was calculated as the square root of Simpson's diversity index over productive rearrangements. TCRdb limited this immuneACCESS table to in-frame rearrangements with V and J called. A share of clones is missing; checked studies link under half to unresolved V genes, and the rest is unexplained. The V and J calls and clone size were taken over from that table, and D and trimming were inferred from the DNA. For this sample the table gives around 250,000 clones, of which 75% to 90% were detected only once. The ten top clones hold 1.9% of the sample.

Participants in the prospective study were enrolled through a virtual design, were aged roughly 18 to 90 years, and lived in fewer than 30 United States geographic areas. In the prospective study, cohorts were assigned on the basis of participant-reported clinical history obtained from a screening survey and a study questionnaire. Recovered participants in ImmuneRACE Cohort 3 were defined by two consecutive negative NP/OP PCR tests, clearance by a healthcare professional, or resolution of symptoms. Mobile phlebotomists in the prospective study collected whole blood, serum and a nasopharyngeal or oropharyngeal swab from every participant. Additional blood draws and questionnaires over an approximately 2-month period could optionally be provided by prospective study participants. Prospective study blood samples were shipped either frozen or at room temperature before DNA extraction.

The clonotype comes from a woman between 45 and 65 years old who had recovered from COVID-19. This chain joins TRBV5-5 to TRBJ1-6; TRBD1 is a possible D gene, resting on 6 matching bases. Sequencing used PBMCs or T cells enriched from blood (not recorded which). The CDR3 in this case is CASLGQQNSPLHF. The DNA sequence follows: TGTGCCAGCTTGGGACAACAAAATTCACCCCTCCACTTT.